Presented here are 13 T cell receptor beta chains from one specimen sequenced in a study of CD8 T cells in Susac syndrome. cDNA came from about 0.5 to 1 ug RNA primed by random hexamers. In TCRdb, the immunoSEQ multiplex PCR reads were re-called with MiXCR into one record per CDR3 protein. This sample has some 130,000 distinct CDR3 sequences; 94% occur once, and the top ten carry around 0.12%. Sequencing was carried out using CD4+ T cells from PBMCs. These receptors came from a human donor with multiple sclerosis.

The V and J genes are TRBV6-2 or TRBV6-3 and TRBJ1-1, with no clear D. This CDR3 contains 17 residues. V gave up 5 bases and J gave up 0 bases, with 19 bases separating them. CDR1 is MNHEY and CDR2 is SVGEGT in the germline V gene. CDR3 nucleotides: TGTGCCAGCAGTCCTATATCTACAGCGTTTTTGAACACTGAAGCTTTCTTT. Its protein is CASSPISTAFLNTEAFF.

The gene calls are TRBV7-9 and TRBJ2-2; D unclear. V lost 7 bases, J lost 2 bases, and 17 bases lay in between. From germline, CDR1 is SEHNR and CDR2 FQNEAQ (reference sequence). CDR3 length: 16 amino acids. The CDR3 DNA reads as TGTGCCAGCACGTCTAAAATGGGGTCTAACACCGGGGAGCTGTTTTTT. Translation gives CASTSKMGSNTGELFF.

The chain links TRBV24-1 to TRBJ2-1; D perhaps matches TRBD2 (5 bases). V lost 1 base to trimming and J lost 9 bases, with 9 bases between them. Germline V gene sequence: CDR1 KGHDR, CDR2 SFDVKD. The CDR3 length is 13 residues. The chain's CDR3 is CATSDLPAGEQFF. CDR3 in DNA: TGTGCCACCAGTGATTTACCGGCGGGTGAGCAGTTCTTC.

This rearrangement joins TRBV18 to TRBJ1-1; D is perhaps TRBD1 (6 bases). V was shortened by 3 bases and J by 1 base, with 12 bases between the two germline ends. The CDR3 spans 15 residues. Germline CDR1 reads KGHSH; CDR2 reads LQKENI. This CDR3 reads CASSPQGTANTEAFF. CDR3 DNA sequence: TGTGCCAGCTCACCGCAGGGGACGGCGAACACTGAAGCTTTCTTT.

This clonotype was observed once. The chain combines TRBV24-1 with TRBJ1-2, with 8 bases fitting TRBD1. The junction had 4 bases not matched to a gene; V was cut back by 0 bases and J by 8 bases. Germline V CDR1 and CDR2: KGHDR, SFDVKD. This CDR3 has 14 residues. CDR3 region: CATSDLQGADGYTF. CDR3 bases: TGTGCCACCAGTGATTTGCAGGGGGCGGACGGCTACACCTTC.

The chain joins TRBV14 to TRBJ2-2, with D possibly being TRBD2 (5 bases). The CDR3 covers 13 residues. Germline lookup yields CDR1 SGHDN and CDR2 FVKESK. V was trimmed by 4 bases and J by 4 bases, leaving 7 bases between them. The CDR3 DNA reads TGTGCCAGCAGCCTTCGGGGCACCGGGGAGCTGTTTTTT. This translates into CASSLRGTGELFF.

This rearrangement joins TRBV18 to TRBJ1-1; D remains ambiguous. CDR3 length: 13 residues. V was cut by 2 bases and J by 6 bases, with 10 bases left in between. CDR1 is KGHSH and CDR2 is LQKENI in the germline V gene. The CDR3, as DNA: TGTGCCAGCTCACCAATTTCAAACGCTGAAGCTTTCTTT. Translated: CASSPISNAEAFF.

This clonotype has only one observation. The J gene is TRBJ2-1, the V gene TRBV7-2; no definite D call. V was trimmed by 5 bases and J by 5 bases, leaving 19 bases between them. The CDR3 is 16 amino acids. Looked up from germline, CDR1 is SGHTA and CDR2 is FQGNSA. CDR3 sequence (DNA): TGTGCCAGCAGCGCCTACGGACCCAGAGGCGACAATGAGCAGTTCTTC. This translates into CASSAYGPRGDNEQFF.

This clonotype was recorded a few times. The chain couples TRBV7-2 to TRBJ1-1; D is unresolved. The V end was cut by 2 bases, the J end by 5 bases, with 6 bases between. This CDR3 has 12 residues. Germline loops: CDR1 SGHTA, CDR2 FQGNSA. CDR3 loop: CASSLLGTEAFF. The CDR3 DNA reads as TGTGCCAGCAGCTTATTGGGGACTGAAGCTTTCTTT.

This clonotype was seen more than once but under ten times. The chain uses TRBV2 and TRBJ1-5, with 9 bases lining up with TRBD1. V dropped 4 bases and J dropped 2; count of bases not matched to a gene: 0. Germline loops: CDR1 SNHLY, CDR2 FYNNEI. This CDR3 is built from 14 residues. The CDR3 spells CASSGTGGNQPQHF. The CDR3 coding sequence is TGTGCCAGCAGTGGGACAGGGGGCAATCAGCCCCAGCATTTT.

The J gene is TRBJ2-2, the V gene TRBV19; D is perhaps TRBD1 (5 bases). The length of the CDR3 is 15 residues. Trimming stripped 2 bases from V and 3 bases from J, with 10 bases between. The germline V gene has CDR1 LNHDA and CDR2 SQIVND (reference sequence). This CDR3 reads CASSITTAYTGELFF. As DNA, the CDR3 is TGTGCCAGTAGTATAACGACAGCCTACACCGGGGAGCTGTTTTTT.

This clonotype was counted a single time. V usage is TRBV10-3 and J usage is TRBJ2-3, with 8 nucleotides matching TRBD2. This CDR3 contains 14 residues. Trimming removed 10 bases from V and 0 bases from J; junction bases left unmatched: 6. Germline V gene lookup returns CDR1 ENHRY and CDR2 SYGVKD. The CDR3 DNA reads TGTGCCACCGCCGGGAGGGAAAGCACAGATACGCAGTATTTT. The encoded protein is CATAGRESTDTQYF.

J is TRBJ1-1 and V is TRBV3-1; 10 positions match TRBD1. CDR1 is LGHDT, CDR2 YNNKEL, per germline (reference sequence). CDR3 length: 16 residues. V gave up 4 bases and J gave up 5 bases; unmatched junction bases: 10. The CDR3 is CASSLGTGVRSTEAFF. CDR3 in DNA: TGTGCCAGCAGCCTGGGGACAGGGGTGAGAAGTACTGAAGCTTTCTTT.